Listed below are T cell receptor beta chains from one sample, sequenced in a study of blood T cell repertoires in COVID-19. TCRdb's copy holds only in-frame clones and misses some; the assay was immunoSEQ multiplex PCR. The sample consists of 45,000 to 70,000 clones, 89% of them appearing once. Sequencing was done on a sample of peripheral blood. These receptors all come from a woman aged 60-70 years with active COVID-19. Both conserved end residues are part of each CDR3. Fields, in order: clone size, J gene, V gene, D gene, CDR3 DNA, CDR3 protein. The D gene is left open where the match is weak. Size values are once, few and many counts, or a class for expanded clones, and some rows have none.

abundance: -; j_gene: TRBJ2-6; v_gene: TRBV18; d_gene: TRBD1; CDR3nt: TGTGCCAGCTCACCAGGGACAGGCGTAACCTCTGGGGCCAACGTCCTGACTTTC; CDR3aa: CASSPGTGVTSGANVLTF
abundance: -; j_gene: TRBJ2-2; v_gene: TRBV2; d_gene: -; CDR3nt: TGTGCCAGCAGCACGGAGGGGACCCGTAGTTTGACCGGGGAGCTGTTTTTT; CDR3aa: CASSTEGTRSLTGELFF
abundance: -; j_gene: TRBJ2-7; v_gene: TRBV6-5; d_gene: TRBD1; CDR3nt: TGTGCCAGCATGCGGGACAGGAGCTCCTACGAGCAGTACTTC; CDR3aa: CASMRDRSSYEQYF
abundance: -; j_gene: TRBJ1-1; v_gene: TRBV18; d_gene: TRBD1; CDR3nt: TGTGCCAGCTCCCCAAGGCAGGGGGACACTGAAGCTTTCTTT; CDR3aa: CASSPRQGDTEAFF
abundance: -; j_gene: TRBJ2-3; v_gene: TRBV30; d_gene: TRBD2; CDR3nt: TGTGCCTGGACTAGCGGGGTTTCCCAAGATACGCAGTATTTT; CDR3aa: CAWTSGVSQDTQYF
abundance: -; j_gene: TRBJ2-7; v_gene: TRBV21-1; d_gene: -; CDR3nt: TGTGCCAGCAGTAAAAAAGGAGGACAGGGGGTTTACGAGCAGTACTTC; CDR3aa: CASSKKGGQGVYEQYF
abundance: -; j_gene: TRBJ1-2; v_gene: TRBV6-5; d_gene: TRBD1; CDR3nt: TGTGCCAGCAAACAACAGGGGAGCCTTAACTATGGCTACACCTTC; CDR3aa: CASKQQGSLNYGYTF
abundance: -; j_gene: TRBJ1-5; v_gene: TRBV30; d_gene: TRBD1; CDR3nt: TGTGCCTGGAGCAGGGGGTCAGGTCAGCCCCAGCATTTT; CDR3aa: CAWSRGSGQPQHF
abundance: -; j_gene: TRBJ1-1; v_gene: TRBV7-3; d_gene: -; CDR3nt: TGTGCCAGCAGCTCGACAGTTAACACTGAAGCTTTCTTT; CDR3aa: CASSSTVNTEAFF
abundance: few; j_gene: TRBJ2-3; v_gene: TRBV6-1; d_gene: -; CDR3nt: TGTGCCAGCAGTGCGGGAAACGGAATTAGAGGGGATACGCAGTATTTT; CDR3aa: CASSAGNGIRGDTQYF
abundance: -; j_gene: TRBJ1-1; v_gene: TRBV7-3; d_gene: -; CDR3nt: TGTGCCAGCAGCTTATCCTTGAACACTGAAGCTTTCTTT; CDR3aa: CASSLSLNTEAFF
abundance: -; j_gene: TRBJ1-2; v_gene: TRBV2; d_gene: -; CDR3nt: TGTGCCAGCAGTGAAGATCAGGGTTGGGGCTACACCTTC; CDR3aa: CASSEDQGWGYTF
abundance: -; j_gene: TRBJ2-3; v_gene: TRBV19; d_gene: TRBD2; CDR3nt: TGTGCCAGTATGACTAGCGGGCTCACAGATACGCAGTATTTT; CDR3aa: CASMTSGLTDTQYF
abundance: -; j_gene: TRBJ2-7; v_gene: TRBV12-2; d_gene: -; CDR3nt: TGTGCAAGTCGCTTAGGTCCCGGGACAGGGTGCTACGAGCAGTACTTC; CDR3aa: CASRLGPGTGCYEQYF
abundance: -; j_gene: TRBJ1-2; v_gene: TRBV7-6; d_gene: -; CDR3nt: TGTGCCAGCAGCCTAAGTCGGGTGGGAGGGGCGGAAGGCTACACCTTC; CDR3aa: CASSLSRVGGAEGYTF
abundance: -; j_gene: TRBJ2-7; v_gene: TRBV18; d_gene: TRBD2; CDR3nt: TGTGCCAGCTCAGAAAGGACTAGCGGGGGGGAGCAGTACTTC; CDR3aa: CASSERTSGGEQYF
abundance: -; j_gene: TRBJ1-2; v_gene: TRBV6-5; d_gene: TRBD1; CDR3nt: TGTGCCAGCAGTTACGTGCGGACAGGGAGTGATGGCTACACCTTC; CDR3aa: CASSYVRTGSDGYTF
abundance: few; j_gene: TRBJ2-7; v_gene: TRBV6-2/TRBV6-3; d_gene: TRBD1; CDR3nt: TGTGCCAGCAGTTACTGGGACAGGGGCTACGAGCAGTACTTC; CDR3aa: CASSYWDRGYEQYF
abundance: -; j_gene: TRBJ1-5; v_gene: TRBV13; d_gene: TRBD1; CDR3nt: TGTGCCAGCAGCGTACAGGGGCCCAATCAGCCCCAGCATTTT; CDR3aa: CASSVQGPNQPQHF
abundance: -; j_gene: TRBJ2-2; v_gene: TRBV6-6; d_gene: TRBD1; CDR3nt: TGTGCCAGCAGTTACCCGAGGACAGGGGACACCGGGGAGCTGTTTTTT; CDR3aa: CASSYPRTGDTGELFF
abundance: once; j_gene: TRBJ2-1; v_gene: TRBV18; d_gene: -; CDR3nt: TGTGCCAGCTCACCAGGGACAACCTACAATGAGCAGTTCTTC; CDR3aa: CASSPGTTYNEQFF
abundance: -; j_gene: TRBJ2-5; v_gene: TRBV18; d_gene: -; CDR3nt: TGTGCCAGCTCACCAGAGGGACTCTCCCAAGAGACCCAGTACTTC; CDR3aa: CASSPEGLSQETQYF
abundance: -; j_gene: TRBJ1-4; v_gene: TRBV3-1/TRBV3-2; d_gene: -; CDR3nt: TGTGCCAGCAGCCAGAAACAGATCCTAAATGAAAAACTGTTTTTT; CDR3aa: CASSQKQILNEKLFF
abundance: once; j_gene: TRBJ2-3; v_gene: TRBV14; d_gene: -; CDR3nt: TGTGCCAGCAGCCCACAAGAAACGGGTACGCAGTATTTT; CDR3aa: CASSPQETGTQYF
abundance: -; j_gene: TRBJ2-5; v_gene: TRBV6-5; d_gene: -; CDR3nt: TGTGCCAGCAAGGGCCAGGGGGAGGACCAAGAGACCCAGTACTTC; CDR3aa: CASKGQGEDQETQYF
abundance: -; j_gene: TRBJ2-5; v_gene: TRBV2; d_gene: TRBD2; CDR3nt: TGTGCCAGCAGTGAAATAGCGGGGGGCCCCCGGTGGTCCCAGTACTTC; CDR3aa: CASSEIAGGPRWSQYF
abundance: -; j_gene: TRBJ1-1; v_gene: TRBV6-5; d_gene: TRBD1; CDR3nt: TGTGCCAGCAGTAGACAGGGTTCTGAAGCTTTCTTT; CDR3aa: CASSRQGSEAFF
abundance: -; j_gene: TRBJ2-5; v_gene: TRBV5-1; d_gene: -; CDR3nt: TGCGCCAGCAGCTTGGAATCCAGGGCCCAAGAGACCCAGTACTTC; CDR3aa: CASSLESRAQETQYF
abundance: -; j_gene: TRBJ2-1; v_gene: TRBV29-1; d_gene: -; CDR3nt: TGCAGCGGACGAACAGGGGGAGGGGGTAATGAGCAGTTCTTC; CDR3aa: CSGRTGGGGNEQFF
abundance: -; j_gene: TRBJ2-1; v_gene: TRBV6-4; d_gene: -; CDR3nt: TGTGCCAGCAGTGTGGACTACCCTACCTACAATGAGCAGTTCTTC; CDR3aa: CASSVDYPTYNEQFF
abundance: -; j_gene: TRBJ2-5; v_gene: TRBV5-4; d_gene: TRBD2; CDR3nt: TGTGCCAGCAGCTTAGGAACTAGCGGGGGCACTGAGACCCAGTACTTC; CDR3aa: CASSLGTSGGTETQYF